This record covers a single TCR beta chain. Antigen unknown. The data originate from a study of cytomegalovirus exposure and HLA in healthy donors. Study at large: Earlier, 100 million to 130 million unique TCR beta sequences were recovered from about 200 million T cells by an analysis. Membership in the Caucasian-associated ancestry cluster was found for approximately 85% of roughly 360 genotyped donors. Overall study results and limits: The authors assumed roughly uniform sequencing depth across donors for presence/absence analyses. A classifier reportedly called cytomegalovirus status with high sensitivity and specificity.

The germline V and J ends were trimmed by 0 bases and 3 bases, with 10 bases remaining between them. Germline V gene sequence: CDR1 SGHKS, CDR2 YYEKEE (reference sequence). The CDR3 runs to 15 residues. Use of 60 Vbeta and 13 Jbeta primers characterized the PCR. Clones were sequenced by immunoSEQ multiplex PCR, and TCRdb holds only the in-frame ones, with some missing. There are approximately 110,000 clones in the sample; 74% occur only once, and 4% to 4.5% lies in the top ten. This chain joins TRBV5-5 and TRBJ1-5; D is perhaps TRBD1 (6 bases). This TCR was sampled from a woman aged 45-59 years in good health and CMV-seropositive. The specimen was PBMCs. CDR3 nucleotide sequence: TGTGCCAGCAGCTTGGGCAGGGGTCCCAATCAGCCCCAGCATTTT. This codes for CASSLGRGPNQPQHF.